Presented here are 16 T cell receptor beta chains from one specimen sequenced in a study of cytomegalovirus exposure and HLA in healthy donors. PCR primers comprised 60 Vbeta and 13 Jbeta primers. The repertoire was sequenced with immunoSEQ multiplex PCR; TCRdb's copy has only in-frame clones and lacks some. Of some 170,000 clones listed, roughly four fifths are singletons. Material for sequencing was PBMCs. Receptor source: a man aged 50-60 years in good health and CMV-seropositive.

The J gene is TRBJ2-6, the V gene TRBV15, with TRBD1 matching over 8 bases. V shed 8 bases and J 3 bases; nucleotides not matched to a gene: 6. CDR3 length equals 15 residues. CDR1 is LNHNV and CDR2 is YYDKDF in the germline V gene (reference sequence). CDR3 nucleotide sequence: TGTGCCACCGGACAGGGCTTTGGTGGGGCCAACGTCCTGACTTTC. Translating gives CATGQGFGGANVLTF.

The chain combines TRBV7-2 with TRBJ1-2; TRBD1 agrees at 11 bases. This CDR3 spans 15 amino acids. CDR1 is SGHTA, CDR2 FQGNSA, per germline. V lost 7 bases, J lost 7 bases, and 11 bases stayed unmatched. CDR3 coding DNA: TGTGCCAGCACCACATCCCGGACAGGGGGCTCTGGCTACACCTTC. This encodes CASTTSRTGGSGYTF.

The chain employs TRBV6-1 and TRBJ2-5; 10 nucleotides agree with TRBD1. J gave up 5 bases and V 2 bases, and 5 bases lay outside the gene matches. This CDR3 has 15 amino acids. Germline assignment: CDR1 MNHNS and CDR2 SASEGT. CDR3: CASSERTGGRETQYF. CDR3 coding DNA: TGTGCCAGCAGTGAAAGGACAGGGGGACGCGAGACCCAGTACTTC.

The count of this clone is one. This chain joins TRBV7-3 and TRBJ2-3, with 7 bases lining up with TRBD1. Germline V gene lookup returns CDR1 SGHTA and CDR2 FQGTGA. Unmatched junction bases numbered 14, after V lost 8 bases and J lost 0 bases. This CDR3 is built from 17 residues. The DNA for the CDR3 is TGTGCCAGCTCTAAGATTCCGAGGGGGCTCAGCACAGATACGCAGTATTTT. It encodes CASSKIPRGLSTDTQYF.

V usage is TRBV6-5 and J usage is TRBJ2-5; 7 bases map to TRBD1. The germline V gene encodes CDR1 MNHEY and CDR2 SVGAGI. The junction had 12 bases not matched to a gene; V was cut back by 6 bases and J by 5 bases. CDR3 length: 15 amino acids. DNA for the CDR3: TGTGCCAGCAGATACCGACCGACAGGGTGGGAGACCCAGTACTTC. This codes for CASRYRPTGWETQYF.

V and J are TRBV5-8 and TRBJ2-3; 10 bases agree with TRBD1. The V and J ends lost 0 bases and 6 bases, in that order; junction bases with no gene match: 4. CDR1 is SGHTS, CDR2 YDEGEE, per germline. This CDR3 region has 15 residues. CDR3 sequence (DNA): TGTGCCAGCAGCTTGGTAGGGGGACAGGGGGATACGCAGTATTTT. Its translation: CASSLVGGQGDTQYF. Full variable domain (missing parts from reference TRBV5-8 and TRBJ2-3): EAGVTQSPTHLIKTRGQQATLRCSPISGHTSVYWYQQALGLGLQFLLWYDEGEERNRGNFPPRFSGRQFPNYSSELNVNALELEDSALYLCASSLVGGQGDTQYFGPGTRLTVL.

This chain connects TRBV5-1 to TRBJ1-4; no reliable D call. This CDR3 has 13 amino acids. Trimming stripped 0 bases from V and 5 bases from J, with 5 bases between. The V gene's germline CDR1 is SGHRS and CDR2 YFSETQ. The CDR3 protein is CASSLDGNEKLFF. CDR3 bases: TGCGCCAGCAGCTTGGACGGGAATGAAAAACTGTTTTTT.

The V and J genes are TRBV29-1 and TRBJ2-3; maybe TRBD2 (6 bases). Germline-derived CDR1 and CDR2 are SQVTM and ANQGSEA. This CDR3 has 16 residues. The germline V and J ends were trimmed by 1 base and 0 bases, with 14 bases remaining between them. The DNA of the CDR3 is TGCAGCGTTGAAGGTTTGGGGGGAAGGAGCACAGATACGCAGTATTTT. It encodes CSVEGLGGRSTDTQYF.

This clone came up a few times. This sequence joins TRBV13 and TRBJ1-4; 10 nucleotides match TRBD1. The CDR3 has 15 amino acids. The J segment lost 5 bases and the V segment lost 2 bases, leaving 2 bases of the junction unmatched. Germline CDR1 is PRHDT and CDR2 is FYEKMQ (reference sequence). CDR3 bases: TGTGCCAGCAGCTTATGGACAGGGGGAAATGAAAAACTGTTTTTT. This gives the protein CASSLWTGGNEKLFF.

This clone was picked up a small number of times. This chain links TRBV7-9 with TRBJ1-2, with D perhaps matching TRBD1 (6 bases). Between the trimmed V and J ends, which lost 5 bases and 4 bases, there was a span of 11 bases. This CDR3 has 13 residues. The germline V gene encodes CDR1 SEHNR and CDR2 FQNEAQ (reference sequence). The CDR3 DNA follows: TGTGCCAGCAGCGGGGAAGGGGGCTATGGCTACACCTTC. As protein: CASSGEGGYGYTF.

On this clone itself: No conserved phenylalanine or tryptophan is present at the end of the CDR3, so a read error is the likely explanation. It is unclear where the CDR3 begins or ends on the DNA, so no DNA is shown, and the CDR3 is as TCRdb lists it. The V and J genes are TRBV7-9 and TRBJ1-3; the D call TRBD1 from the table was never checked on the DNA. The germline V gene encodes CDR1 SEHNR and CDR2 FQNEAQ (reference sequence). Ends included, the CDR3 has 16 residues. The chain's CDR3 is CASSISSGGHSILFLP.

J is TRBJ2-3 and V is TRBV12-2; the table's D call, TRBD1, has no DNA check behind it. TRBV12-2 is recorded as a pseudogene. The CDR3 spans 15 residues. The CDR3 here is CASRLRHRATDTQYF. In nucleotides, the CDR3 is TGTGCAAGTCGCTTAAGACACAGGGCCACAGATACGCAGTATTTT.

J is TRBJ2-5 and V is TRBV18; weak D call: TRBD1 (6 bases). Trimming shortened V by 1 base and J by 4 bases, and 10 bases separated the two germline ends. The germline gives CDR1 KGHSH, CDR2 LQKENI. The length of the CDR3 is 14 residues. CDR3 in amino acids: CASSPLQGSETQYF. The DNA of the CDR3 is TGTGCCAGCTCACCACTACAGGGATCAGAGACCCAGTACTTC.

The rearrangement joins TRBV19 to TRBJ1-2, with D unresolved. The length of the CDR3 is 15 residues. Germline V CDR1 and CDR2: LNHDA, SQIVND (reference sequence). The V and J ends lost 5 bases and 7 bases respectively, with 20 bases between them. CDR3 bases: TGTGCCAGTAGTCCTCCAGACTCCCTCCTCTCTGGCTACACCTTC. Its translation: CASSPPDSLLSGYTF. The complete variable domain, with remaining parts taken from reference TRBV19 and TRBJ1-2, reads DGGITQSPKYLFRKEGQNVTLSCEQNLNHDAMYWYRQDPGQGLRLIYYSQIVNDFQKGDIAEGYSVSREKKESFPLTVTSAQKNPTAFYLCASSPPDSLLSGYTFGSGTRLTVV.

Only one count was recorded for this clone. This chain links TRBV9 with TRBJ1-5; 9 nucleotides align to TRBD1. Per germline, CDR1 SGDLS and CDR2 YYNGEE. After removal of 4 bases from V and 0 bases from J, the junction contained 2 bases not matched to a gene. The CDR3 is made up of 15 amino acids. CDR3: CASSSTGGSNQPQHF. The DNA for the CDR3 is TGTGCCAGCAGCTCGACAGGGGGTAGCAATCAGCCCCAGCATTTT.

To note about this clone: The junction shows a germline mismatch at one end, possibly a read error. V gene TRBV7-7 combines with J gene TRBJ2-1; D may be TRBD1 (5 bases). The CDR3 contains 15 residues. CDR1 and CDR2 from the germline V gene are SSHAT and FNYEAQ (reference sequence). For the CDR3, the DNA is TGTGCTAGCAGCTTAGATGACAGAGGTATTGCTGAGCAGTTCTTC. Protein product: CASSLDDRGIAEQFF.